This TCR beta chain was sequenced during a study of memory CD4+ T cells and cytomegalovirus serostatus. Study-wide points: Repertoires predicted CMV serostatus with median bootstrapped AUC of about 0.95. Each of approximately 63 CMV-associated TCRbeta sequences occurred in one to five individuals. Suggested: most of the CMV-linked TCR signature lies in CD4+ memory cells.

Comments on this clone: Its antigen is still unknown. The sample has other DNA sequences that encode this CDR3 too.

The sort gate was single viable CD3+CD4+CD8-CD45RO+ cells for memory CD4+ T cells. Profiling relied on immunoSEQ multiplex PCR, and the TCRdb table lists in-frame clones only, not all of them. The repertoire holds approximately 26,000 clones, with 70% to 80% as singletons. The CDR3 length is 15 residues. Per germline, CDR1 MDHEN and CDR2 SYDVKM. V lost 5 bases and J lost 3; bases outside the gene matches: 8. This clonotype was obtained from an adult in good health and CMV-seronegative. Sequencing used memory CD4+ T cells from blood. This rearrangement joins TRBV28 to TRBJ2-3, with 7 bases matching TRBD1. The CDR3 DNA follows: TGTGCCAGCAGTCGAAGGACAGGTGGTACAGATACGCAGTATTTT. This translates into CASSRRTGGTDTQYF.